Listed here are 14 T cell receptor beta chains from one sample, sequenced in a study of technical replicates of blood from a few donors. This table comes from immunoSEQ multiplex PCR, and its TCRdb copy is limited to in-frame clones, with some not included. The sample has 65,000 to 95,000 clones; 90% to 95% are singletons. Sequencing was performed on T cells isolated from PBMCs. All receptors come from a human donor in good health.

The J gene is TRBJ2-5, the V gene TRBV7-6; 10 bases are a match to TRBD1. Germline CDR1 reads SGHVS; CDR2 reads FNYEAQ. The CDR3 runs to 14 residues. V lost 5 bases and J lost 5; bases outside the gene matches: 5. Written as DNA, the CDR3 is TGTGCCAGCAGCGACGGGACAGGGGACGAGACCCAGTACTTC. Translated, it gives CASSDGTGDETQYF.

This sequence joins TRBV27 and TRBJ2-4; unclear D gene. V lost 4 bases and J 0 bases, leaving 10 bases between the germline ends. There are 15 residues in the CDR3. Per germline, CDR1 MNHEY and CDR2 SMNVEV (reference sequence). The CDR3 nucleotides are TGTGCCAGCAGTTATCCCCTACTAGCCAAAAACATTCAGTACTTC. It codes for CASSYPLLAKNIQYF.

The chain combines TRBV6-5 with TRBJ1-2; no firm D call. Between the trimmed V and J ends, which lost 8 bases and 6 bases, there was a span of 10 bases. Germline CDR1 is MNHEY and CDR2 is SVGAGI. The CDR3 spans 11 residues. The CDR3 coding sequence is TGTGCCAGCCTCGGAGTTCATGGCTACACCTTC. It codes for CASLGVHGYTF.

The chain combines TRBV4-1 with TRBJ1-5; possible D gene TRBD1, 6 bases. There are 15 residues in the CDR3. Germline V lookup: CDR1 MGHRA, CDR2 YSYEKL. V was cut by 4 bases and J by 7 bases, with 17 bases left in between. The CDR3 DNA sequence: TGCGCCAGCAGCCGGACCTGGACAGCCGCCCAGCCCCAGCATTTT. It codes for CASSRTWTAAQPQHF.

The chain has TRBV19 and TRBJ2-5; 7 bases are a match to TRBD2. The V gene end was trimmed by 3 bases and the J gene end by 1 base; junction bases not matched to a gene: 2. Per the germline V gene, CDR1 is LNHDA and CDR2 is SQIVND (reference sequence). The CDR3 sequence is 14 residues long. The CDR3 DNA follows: TGTGCCAGTAGTATGGGACTACCCCAAGAGACCCAGTACTTC. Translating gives CASSMGLPQETQYF.

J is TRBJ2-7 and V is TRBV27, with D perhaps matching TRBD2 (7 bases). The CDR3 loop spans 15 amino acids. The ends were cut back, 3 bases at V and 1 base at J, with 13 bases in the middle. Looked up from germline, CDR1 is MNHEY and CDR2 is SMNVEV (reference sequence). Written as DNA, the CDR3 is TGTGCCAGCAGTTTTGGCGGGGGACATTCCTACGAGCAGTACTTC. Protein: CASSFGGGHSYEQYF.

The CDR3 here is CASSESGQVKYEQYF. In nucleotides, the CDR3 is TGTGCCAGCAGTGAATCGGGACAGGTTAAATACGAGCAGTACTTC. The V and J genes are TRBV25-1 and TRBJ2-7, with TRBD1 matching over 8 bases. Germline-derived CDR1 and CDR2 are MGHDK and SYGVNS. This CDR3 is built from 15 residues. V was pared by 1 base and J by 4 bases, with 6 bases of the junction left unmatched.

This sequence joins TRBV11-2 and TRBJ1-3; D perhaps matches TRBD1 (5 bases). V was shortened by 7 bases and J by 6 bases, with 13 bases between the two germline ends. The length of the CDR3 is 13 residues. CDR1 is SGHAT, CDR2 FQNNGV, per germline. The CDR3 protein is CASTLTDKNTIYF. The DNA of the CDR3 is TGTGCCAGCACCCTGACAGACAAAAACACCATATATTTT.

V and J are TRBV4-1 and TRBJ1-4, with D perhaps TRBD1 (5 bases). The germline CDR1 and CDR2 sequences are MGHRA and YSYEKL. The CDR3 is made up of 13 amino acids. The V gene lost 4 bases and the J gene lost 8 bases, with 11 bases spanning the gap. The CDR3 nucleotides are TGCGCCAGCAGCCGTGGGGGGAAGGAAAAACTGTTTTTT. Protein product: CASSRGGKEKLFF.

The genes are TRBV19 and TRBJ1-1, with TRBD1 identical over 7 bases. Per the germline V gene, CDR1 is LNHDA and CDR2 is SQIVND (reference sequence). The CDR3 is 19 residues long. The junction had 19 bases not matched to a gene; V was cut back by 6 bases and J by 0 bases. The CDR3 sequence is CASRTKYVQGRDMNTEAFF. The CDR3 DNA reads TGTGCCAGTAGGACCAAATATGTACAGGGGCGGGACATGAACACTGAAGCTTTCTTT. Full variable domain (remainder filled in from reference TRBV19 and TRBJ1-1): DGGITQSPKYLFRKEGQNVTLSCEQNLNHDAMYWYRQDPGQGLRLIYYSQIVNDFQKGDIAEGYSVSREKKESFPLTVTSAQKNPTAFYLCASRTKYVQGRDMNTEAFFGQGTRLTVV.

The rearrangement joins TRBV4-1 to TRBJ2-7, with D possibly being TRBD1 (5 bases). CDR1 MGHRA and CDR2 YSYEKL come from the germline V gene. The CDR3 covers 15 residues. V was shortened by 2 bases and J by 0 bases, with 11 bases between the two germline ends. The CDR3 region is CASSQKQESSYEQYF. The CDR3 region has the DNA TGCGCCAGCAGCCAAAAACAGGAGAGCTCCTACGAGCAGTACTTC.

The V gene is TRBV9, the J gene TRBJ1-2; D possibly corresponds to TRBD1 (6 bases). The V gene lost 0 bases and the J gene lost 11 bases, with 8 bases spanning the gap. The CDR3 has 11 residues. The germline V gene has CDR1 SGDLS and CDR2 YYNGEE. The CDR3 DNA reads TGTGCCAGCAGCGTAGAGGGACATTACACCTTC. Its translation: CASSVEGHYTF.

CDR3 in amino acids: CASSVGLAGEQYF. For the CDR3, the DNA is TGTGCCAGCAGCGTCGGACTAGCTGGCGAGCAGTACTTC. The chain employs TRBV9 and TRBJ2-7, with 8 bases aligning to TRBD2. The CDR3 covers 13 residues. Unmatched junction bases numbered 4, after V lost 2 bases and J lost 6 bases. Germline CDR1 and CDR2: SGDLS and YYNGEE.

CDR3 protein: CASSQAGVGELFF. CDR3 nucleotide sequence: TGTGCCAGCAGCCAAGCGGGAGTAGGGGAGCTGTTTTTT. The V call is TRBV7-7, the J call TRBJ2-2; TRBD2 matches 8 bases. This CDR3 has 13 amino acids. CDR1 is SSHAT and CDR2 is FNYEAQ in the germline V gene (reference sequence). With 5 bases clipped from V and 8 bases from J, the junction kept 4 bases outside the gene matches. The variable domain in full, completed from reference TRBV7-7 and TRBJ2-2, reads GAGVSQSPRYKVTKRGQDVTLRCDPISSHATLYWYQQALGQGPEFLTYFNYEAQPDKSGLPSDRFSAERPEGSISTLTIQRTEQRDSAMYRCASSQAGVGELFFGEGSRLTVL.